Each of the 22 T cell receptor beta chains below was sequenced from the same sample in a study of cytomegalovirus exposure and HLA in healthy donors (dated by TCRdb to the late 2010s). Library construction relied on the immunoSEQ multiplex PCR assay. TCRdb took over this immuneACCESS table, retaining in-frame rearrangements with V and J assigned. Such tables are incomplete; in checked studies, under half of the missing clones stem from an unresolved V gene, and the remainder is unexplained. This sample holds 100,000 to 150,000 clones; more than 70% were observed only once. The ten largest clones capture 1.4% of the sample. The sample comprised PBMCs. Receptor source: a man aged 30 to 45 in good health and CMV-seronegative.

The chain combines TRBV2 with TRBJ2-5, with 7 bases lining up with TRBD1. The germline V gene encodes CDR1 SNHLY and CDR2 FYNNEI. V dropped 6 bases and J dropped 0; count of bases not matched to a gene: 4. The CDR3 contains 14 residues. Here the CDR3 DNA reads TGTGCCAGCAGCTTGACAGGGTACCAAGAGACCCAGTACTTC. Its translation: CASSLTGYQETQYF.

V gene TRBV4-1 combines with J gene TRBJ2-6, with D maybe TRBD1 (6 bases). The germline V gene encodes CDR1 MGHRA and CDR2 YSYEKL. This CDR3 has 20 amino acids. V was pared by 1 base and J by 4 bases, with 23 bases between. This chain's CDR3 is CASSQARYNRVGIGANVLTF. CDR3 nucleotides: TGCGCCAGCAGCCAAGCCCGGTATAACAGGGTGGGAATCGGGGCCAACGTCCTGACTTTC.

The CDR3 protein is CASSGGQGVLQYGYTF. CDR3 DNA sequence: TGTGCCAGCAGCGGGGGACAGGGGGTGCTCCAATATGGCTACACCTTC. This rearrangement joins TRBV9 to TRBJ1-2; 11 nucleotides align to TRBD1. After removal of 3 bases from V and 5 bases from J, the junction contained 9 bases not matched to a gene. CDR1 and CDR2 (germline): SGDLS, YYNGEE. The length of the CDR3 is 16 residues.

V gene TRBV29-1 combines with J gene TRBJ1-1; unclear D gene. CDR1 SQVTM and CDR2 ANQGSEA come from the germline V gene. The CDR3 is 10 amino acids. The ends were cut back, 3 bases at V and 13 bases at J, with 12 bases in the middle. CDR3 DNA sequence: TGCAGCGTTGACGGAGAGAGTGGTTTCTTT. Its translation is CSVDGESGFF.

The chain has TRBV5-4 and TRBJ2-3; 10 bases line up with TRBD2. Trimming removed 7 bases from V and 2 bases from J; junction bases left unmatched: 4. Germline lookup yields CDR1 SGHNT and CDR2 YYREEE (reference sequence). CDR3 length: 14 amino acids. The CDR3 region is CASVSGRVTDTQYF. In DNA, the CDR3 is TGTGCCAGCGTGAGCGGGAGGGTCACAGATACGCAGTATTTT.

This chain connects TRBV29-1 to TRBJ1-1; 8 bases match TRBD1. CDR3 length equals 14 residues. J lost 6 bases, V lost 2 bases, and 8 bases had no gene match. CDR1 and CDR2 (germline): SQVTM, ANQGSEA. The chain's CDR3 is CSVENAGGSSEAFF. The CDR3 DNA follows: TGCAGCGTTGAAAATGCAGGGGGCAGCTCTGAAGCTTTCTTT.

The rearrangement links TRBV27 to TRBJ2-3, with 14 bases that match TRBD2. The CDR3 extends over 18 amino acids. Germline V lookup: CDR1 MNHEY, CDR2 SMNVEV (reference sequence). V was clipped by 4 bases and J by 0 bases; unmatched bases: 6. CDR3 residues: CASSYAGLAGESTDTQYF. CDR3 DNA sequence: TGTGCCAGCAGTTACGCGGGACTAGCGGGAGAAAGCACAGATACGCAGTATTTT.

The chain recombines TRBV11-1 with TRBJ1-1; D remains ambiguous. The germline gives CDR1 SGHAT, CDR2 FQDESV (reference sequence). With 0 bases removed from V and 11 bases from J, the gap between germline ends came to 13 bases. This CDR3 has 13 amino acids. The CDR3 DNA reads TGTGCCAGCAGCTTAGCCGGCACAGTGAAGGCTTTCTTT. This sequence encodes CASSLAGTVKAFF.

The rearrangement uses TRBV5-1 and TRBJ2-5; the D gene is possibly TRBD2 (6 bases). This CDR3 spans 15 amino acids. From germline, CDR1 is SGHRS and CDR2 YFSETQ. The V and J ends lost 0 bases and 5 bases respectively, with 14 bases between them. The CDR3 region has the DNA TGCGCCAGCAGCTTGGGAACCGGGAGTGGGGAGACCCAGTACTTC. This gives the protein CASSLGTGSGETQYF.

The chain has TRBV16 and TRBJ2-7; 7 bases align to TRBD1. This CDR3 is 15 amino acids long. V trimming: 4 bases; J trimming: 2 bases; junction bases outside the gene matches: 8. Germline V gene data show CDR1 as KGHSY and CDR2 as FQNENV. DNA for the CDR3: TGTGCCAGCAGCCTTGGACAGGAATATACCTACGAGCAGTACTTC. Translation: CASSLGQEYTYEQYF.

CDR3 sequence: CASSQEGWRGLHEQYF. In DNA, the CDR3 is TGTGCCAGCAGCCAAGAGGGTTGGAGGGGTCTCCACGAGCAGTACTTC. This chain uses TRBV14 with TRBJ2-7; tentatively, D is TRBD2 (6 bases). Germline V gene data show CDR1 as SGHDN and CDR2 as FVKESK. Trimming cost V 0 bases and J 5 bases, with 17 bases left between them. The CDR3 sequence is 16 residues long.

The chain links TRBV10-3 to TRBJ2-5, with 7 bases matching TRBD2. J was trimmed by 5 bases and V by 7 bases; bases with no gene match: 13. This CDR3 contains 15 residues. Germline assignment: CDR1 ENHRY and CDR2 SYGVKD. CDR3 sequence reads: CAIKAGGGEGETQYF. The CDR3 DNA is TGTGCCATCAAGGCAGGCGGAGGGGAGGGTGAGACCCAGTACTTC.

V and J are TRBV30 and TRBJ2-1; 7 positions agree with TRBD2. V lost 8 bases to trimming and J lost 12 bases; unmatched junction nucleotides: 16. Per germline, CDR1 GTSNPN and CDR2 SVGIG (reference sequence). There are 13 residues in the CDR3. The CDR3 DNA follows: TGTGCCCAGACGCGGACGGGAGGATCGCGGCAGTTCTTC. Protein sequence: CAQTRTGGSRQFF.

This chain connects TRBV6-5 to TRBJ2-1; no firm D call. CDR3 length: 9 residues. The V gene's germline CDR1 is MNHEY and CDR2 SVGAGI. Trimming took off 8 bases at V and 8 bases at J, with 4 bases between the two ends. CDR3 residues: CASLDEQFF. Here the CDR3 DNA reads TGTGCCAGCCTCGATGAGCAGTTCTTC.

V gene TRBV7-3 combines with J gene TRBJ2-4; D is perhaps TRBD2 (7 bases). This CDR3 contains 14 residues. Germline values: CDR1 SGHTA, CDR2 FQGTGA. Deletions cut 5 bases from V and 7 bases from J, with 15 bases between. For the CDR3, the DNA is TGTGCCAGCAGCCCCAGGACTAGGGGGAACATTCAGTACTTC. Its protein product is CASSPRTRGNIQYF.

CDR3 coding DNA: TGCGCCAGCAGCCAAGATGGGACAGGGTCTGAGGGCTACACCTTC. This encodes CASSQDGTGSEGYTF. V is TRBV4-1 and J is TRBJ1-2, with 9 bases lining up with TRBD1. V shed 0 bases, J shed 8 bases, and the junction held 7 bases outside the gene matches. Germline loops: CDR1 MGHRA, CDR2 YSYEKL. The CDR3 covers 15 residues.

V and J are TRBV6-1 and TRBJ2-1; 13 positions agree with TRBD2. The V gene end was trimmed by 2 bases and the J gene end by 4 bases; junction bases not matched to a gene: 2. The V gene's germline CDR1 is MNHNS and CDR2 SASEGT. The length of the CDR3 is 16 residues. This CDR3 is CASSEMGLAGYNEQFF. The CDR3 nucleotides are TGTGCCAGCAGTGAAATGGGACTAGCGGGGTACAATGAGCAGTTCTTC.

The chain recombines TRBV25-1 with TRBJ2-7; 7 bases are shared with TRBD1. Trimming took 4 bases from V and 4 from J; bases not matched to a gene: 7. Germline V gene data show CDR1 as MGHDK and CDR2 as SYGVNS. The CDR3 consists of 14 residues. Written as DNA, the CDR3 is TGTGCCAGCAGTGGTACAGGGGCCGAGTACGAGCAGTACTTC. It encodes CASSGTGAEYEQYF.

The chain couples TRBV6-5 to TRBJ1-6; no reliable D call. Germline V CDR1 and CDR2: MNHEY, SVGAGI. The CDR3 totals 14 residues. V dropped 5 bases and J dropped 2 bases, with 7 bases sitting between them. As DNA, the CDR3 is TGTGCCAGCAGTCCCGGGACCTATAATTCACCCCTCCACTTT. This gives the protein CASSPGTYNSPLHF.

The DNA for the CDR3 is TGTGCCAGCAGTGCTAGACCAGTAAGCAATCAGCCCCAGCATTTT. Amino acid sequence: CASSARPVSNQPQHF. This chain uses TRBV27 with TRBJ1-5, with D uncertain. Germline CDR1 MNHEY, CDR2 SMNVEV (reference sequence). The ends were cut back, 5 bases at V and 1 base at J, with 12 bases in the middle. The length of the CDR3 is 15 residues.

The V call is TRBV4-1, the J call TRBJ2-1, with 8 bases fitting TRBD1. Germline assignment: CDR1 MGHRA and CDR2 YSYEKL. The length of the CDR3 is 16 residues. The ends lost 5 bases at V and 8 bases at J; junction bases unmatched: 14. As DNA, the CDR3 is TGCGCCAGCAGCGATATCCAGGGGGCGGAGAGGGATGAGCAGTTCTTC. Translation: CASSDIQGAERDEQFF.

This clone turned up a few times. This chain uses TRBV7-2 with TRBJ2-1; 10 bases align to TRBD2. The V segment lost 5 bases and the J segment 15 bases; nucleotides outside the gene matches: 7. The length of the CDR3 is 12 residues. Germline V gene sequence: CDR1 SGHTA, CDR2 FQGNSA. This chain's CDR3 is CASSLWTSGVFF. The CDR3 DNA is TGTGCCAGCAGCCTTTGGACTAGCGGCGTGTTCTTC.